These 7 T cell receptor beta chains share one sample of origin, sequenced in a study of T cells in Graves' hyperthyroidism and ophthalmopathy. Amplification yielded TCR beta CDR3 regions, with RNA transcripts as the source. During a first-round RT-PCR of the TCR CDR3, the HTBI primer set was used. TCRdb re-called the multiplex PCR reads through MiXCR, storing one row per CDR3 protein. The sample shows about 560,000 distinct CDR3 sequences, 13% to 15% of them seen only once. The sequenced material came from blood. The receptor source for this set is a woman in her forties with Graves' hyperthyroidism.

This clonotype was counted only a few times. J is TRBJ1-2 and V is TRBV15; no clear D gene. V lost 0 bases to trimming and J lost 5 bases, with 4 bases between them. This CDR3 is 12 amino acids long. Germline V lookup: CDR1 LNHNV, CDR2 YYDKDF (reference sequence). The DNA for the CDR3 is TGTGCCACCAGCAGAGATCAGTATGGCTACACCTTC. Its protein product is CATSRDQYGYTF. Variable domain in full (rest from reference TRBV15 and TRBJ1-2): DAMVIQNPRYQVTQFGKPVTLSCSQTLNHNVMYWYQQKSSQAPKLLFHYYDKDFNNEADTPDNFQSRRPNTSFCFLDIRSPGLGDTAMYLCATSRDQYGYTFGSGTRLTVV.

V usage is TRBV6-1 and J usage is TRBJ1-5, with D tentatively TRBD1 (6 bases). The CDR3 has 16 residues. Per germline, CDR1 MNHNS and CDR2 SASEGT. V was pared by 6 bases and J by 0 bases, with 15 bases between. CDR3 protein: CASRVIRTDSNQPQHF. The CDR3 coding sequence is TGTGCCAGCAGGGTAATCCGGACAGATAGCAATCAGCCCCAGCATTTT.

This clonotype was counted a few times. The gene calls are TRBV6-6 and TRBJ2-6; TRBD1 is a possible D gene (5 bases). The germline gives CDR1 MNHNY, CDR2 SVGAGI (reference sequence). Trimming shortened V by 0 bases and J by 4 bases, and 7 bases separated the two germline ends. The CDR3 covers 15 residues. The CDR3 nucleotides read TGTGCCAGCAGTTACTCAGGGGCGGGGGCCAACGTCCTGACTTTC. Residues: CASSYSGAGANVLTF.

This clonotype was seen many times. The chain has TRBV7-2 and TRBJ1-4, with D hard to call. The CDR3 runs 17 residues. The germline V gene has CDR1 SGHTA and CDR2 FQGNSA. Deletions cut 1 base from V and 4 bases from J, with 16 bases between. The CDR3 reads CASSLGVYGGLNEKLFF. The CDR3 bases are TGTGCCAGCAGCTTAGGGGTGTACGGCGGACTTAATGAAAAACTGTTTTTT.

Ten or more counts support this clonotype. This rearrangement joins TRBV18 to TRBJ2-3; D assignment may be TRBD1 or TRBD2 (5 bases each). V was pared by 2 bases and J by 3 bases, with 9 bases between. CDR1 is KGHSH and CDR2 is LQKENI in the germline V gene. CDR3 length: 14 amino acids. CDR3 sequence (DNA): TGTGCCAGCTCACCAAAGGGGACGACAGATACGCAGTATTTT. It is translated as CASSPKGTTDTQYF. The entire variable domain, with the rest obtained from reference TRBV18 and TRBJ2-3, is as follows: NAGVMQNPRHLVRRRGQEARLRCSPMKGHSHVYWYRQLPEEGLKFMVYLQKENIIDESGMPKERFSAEFPKEGPSILRIQQVVRGDSAAYFCASSPKGTTDTQYFGPGTRLTVL.

This clonotype was found many times. The rearrangement links TRBV20-1 to TRBJ2-1; D perhaps matches TRBD2 (6 bases). The CDR3 is 12 residues long. Trimming removed 3 bases from V and 5 bases from J, with 8 bases in between. Germline V gives CDR1 DFQATT, CDR2 SNEGSKA (reference sequence). DNA of the CDR3: TGCAGTGCTAGCGGGAGCCACAATGAGCAGTTCTTC. Translation: CSASGSHNEQFF.

This clonotype has a count of ten or more. The rearrangement links TRBV7-3 to TRBJ2-5; 9 nucleotides line up with TRBD2. The CDR3 is 15 residues long. Germline V gene sequence: CDR1 SGHTA, CDR2 FQGTGA. The J segment lost 5 bases and the V segment lost 3 bases, leaving 7 bases of the junction unmatched. In DNA form, the CDR3 reads TGTGCCAGCAGCTTTAGTAGCGGGAGCGTGGAGACCCAGTACTTC. Translation: CASSFSSGSVETQYF. Variable domain in full (rest from reference TRBV7-3 and TRBJ2-5): GAGVSQTPSNKVTEKGKYVELRCDPISGHTALYWYRQSLGQGPEFLIYFQGTGAADDSGLPNDRFFAVRPEGSVSTLKIQRTERGDSAVYLCASSFSSGSVETQYFGPGTRLLVL.